This TCR beta chain was profiled in a study of CD8+ T cells in alopecia areata. Findings and limits, study-wide: The study found tofacitinib significantly decreased scalp clonality and expanded CD8+ clones among the top 100. In patients, TCRs were shared less clearly than in mice, and HLA may possibly be involved.

The treatment denotes: oral pan-JAK inhibitor, 5-10 mg twice daily. In the case of this clone: The antigen is unknown.

The CDR3 runs to 12 residues. Germline values: CDR1 SEHNR, CDR2 FQNEAQ (reference sequence). V lost 8 bases, J lost 5 bases, and 12 bases lay in between. Reverse transcribed after extraction, RNA yielded cDNA as the sequencing template. Measured with immunoSEQ multiplex PCR; TCRdb has only the in-frame clones, and not every one. The sample has fewer than 110,000 clones, roughly 84% seen once; the top ten hold over 20%. The sequence was obtained from a human donor with alopecia areata. The V call is TRBV7-9, the J call TRBJ2-5; D ambiguous. The sample was CD8+ T cells sorted from blood, taken at week 24, from a patient treated with tofacitinib. CDR3 loop: CASGRQEETQYF. CDR3 nucleotide sequence: TGTGCCAGCGGTAGGCAGGAGGAGACCCAGTACTTC.